The rows below give T cell receptor beta chains drawn from one sample of a study of molecular identifiers for immune sequencing clone quantification. TCRdb re-called the PCR reads with MiXCR, one entry per CDR3 protein. The table has under 600,000 distinct CDR3 sequences, roughly 23% seen once. Sequencing input: naive CD8+ T cells from blood, with Jurkat cell RNA spiked in. The origin of the receptors is a human donor in good health. Some libraries in this study had Jurkat cell RNA spiked in. Each CDR3 is given with its conserved first and last residue. Fields, in order: J gene, V gene, D gene, clone size, CDR3 DNA, CDR3 protein. The D gene is left open where the match is weak. Not all rows give a size; the values are once, few, many and, for expanded clones, a class.

J gene: TRBJ2-3
V gene: TRBV28
D gene: TRBD2
clone size: many
CDR3 DNA: TGTGCCAGCAGTTTGGGAGCGGGATTGAGCACAGATACGCAGTATTTT
CDR3 protein: CASSLGAGLSTDTQYF

J gene: TRBJ2-3
V gene: TRBV11-2
D gene: .
clone size: few
CDR3 DNA: TGTGCCAGCAGCTTAGTCGGTCGGGGAACCACAGATACGCAGTATTTT
CDR3 protein: CASSLVGRGTTDTQYF

J gene: TRBJ1-5
V gene: TRBV2
D gene: .
clone size: few
CDR3 DNA: TGTGCCAGCAGTGGGGTCCCACTTCAGCCCCAGCATTTT
CDR3 protein: CASSGVPLQPQHF

J gene: TRBJ1-1
V gene: TRBV5-6
D gene: .
clone size: few
CDR3 DNA: TGTGCCAGCAGCAGGCCCAAGAACACTGTAGCTTTCTTT
CDR3 protein: CASSRPKNTVAFF

J gene: TRBJ2-7
V gene: TRBV4-3
D gene: .
clone size: many
CDR3 DNA: TGCGCCAGCAGCCAATGGGAGGGGGGCTACGAGCAGTACTTC
CDR3 protein: CASSQWEGGYEQYF

J gene: TRBJ2-7
V gene: TRBV2
D gene: TRBD1
clone size: .
CDR3 DNA: TGTGCCAGCAGTGACACAGGGGTCATAGTCTACGAGCAGTACTTC
CDR3 protein: CASSDTGVIVYEQYF

J gene: TRBJ1-2
V gene: TRBV4-3
D gene: .
clone size: many
CDR3 DNA: TGCGCCAGCAGCCAAGATCGGGGCAGTAACTATGGCTACACCTTC
CDR3 protein: CASSQDRGSNYGYTF

J gene: TRBJ2-1
V gene: TRBV24-1
D gene: TRBD2
clone size: .
CDR3 DNA: TGTGCCACCAGTACTAGCGGGGGGCTCAATGAGCAGTTCTTC
CDR3 protein: CATSTSGGLNEQFF

J gene: TRBJ2-3
V gene: TRBV10-1
D gene: TRBD1
clone size: .
CDR3 DNA: TGCGCCAGCAGTGATGCCAGGGGGTTAGATACGCAGTATTTT
CDR3 protein: CASSDARGLDTQYF

J gene: TRBJ1-2
V gene: TRBV10-2
D gene: .
clone size: .
CDR3 DNA: TGCGCCAGCAGTGATTGGACGGCCGTCTATGGCAACACCTTC
CDR3 protein: CASSDWTAVYGNTF

J gene: TRBJ2-6
V gene: TRBV28
D gene: .
clone size: many
CDR3 DNA: TGTGCCAGCAGGCAAGATTTCTCTGGGGCCAACGTCCTGACTTTC
CDR3 protein: CASRQDFSGANVLTF

J gene: TRBJ1-2
V gene: TRBV7-9
D gene: TRBD1
clone size: .
CDR3 DNA: TGTGCCAGCAGCTTAGTAGGGGGCGCGGTGAACTATGGCTACACCTTC
CDR3 protein: CASSLVGGAVNYGYTF

J gene: TRBJ2-1
V gene: TRBV7-9
D gene: .
clone size: few
CDR3 DNA: TGTGCCAGCAGTGTCGTACCCTACAATGAGCAGTTCTTC
CDR3 protein: CASSVVPYNEQFF

J gene: TRBJ2-7
V gene: TRBV7-2
D gene: .
clone size: many
CDR3 DNA: TGTGCCAGCAGCCCCCCCCCGGTGAGCGGCAGTTACATGTACTTC
CDR3 protein: CASSPPPVSGSYMYF

J gene: TRBJ2-7
V gene: TRBV4-2
D gene: .
clone size: .
CDR3 DNA: TGTGCCAGCAGCCACGAACCGGGACAAGGTGTGCGCGAGCAGTACTTC
CDR3 protein: CASSHEPGQGVREQYF

J gene: TRBJ2-1
V gene: TRBV28
D gene: .
clone size: many
CDR3 DNA: TGTGCCAGCAGCAACCCCGACCCGGAGGAGTTCTTC
CDR3 protein: CASSNPDPEEFF

J gene: TRBJ2-4
V gene: TRBV5-3
D gene: .
clone size: once
CDR3 DNA: TGTGCCAGCAGCTCGGGCGCAGGCAGCCTAGCCAAAAACATTCAGTACTTC
CDR3 protein: CASSSGAGSLAKNIQYF

J gene: TRBJ2-3
V gene: TRBV20-1
D gene: .
clone size: many
CDR3 DNA: TGCAGTGCTAGCTGGGACGGCACAGATACGCAGTATTTT
CDR3 protein: CSASWDGTDTQYF

J gene: TRBJ2-2
V gene: TRBV28
D gene: TRBD2
clone size: .
CDR3 DNA: TGTGCCAGCCTAAGGACTAGCGCATACACCGGGGAGCTGTTTTTT
CDR3 protein: CASLRTSAYTGELFF

J gene: TRBJ2-1
V gene: TRBV6-5
D gene: TRBD2
clone size: many
CDR3 DNA: TGTGCCAGCAGTTACTCACTTATTGGGACTACGGCCGATGAGCAGTTCTTC
CDR3 protein: CASSYSLIGTTADEQFF

J gene: TRBJ1-2
V gene: TRBV14
D gene: TRBD1
clone size: few
CDR3 DNA: TGTGCCAGCAGCCAAGTAGCAGGGGGAGAAGGTGGCTACACCTTC
CDR3 protein: CASSQVAGGEGGYTF

J gene: TRBJ2-1
V gene: TRBV27
D gene: .
clone size: .
CDR3 DNA: TGTGCCAGCAGTTTATTTACTAGTGCCGACAATGAGCAGTTCTTC
CDR3 protein: CASSLFTSADNEQFF

J gene: TRBJ2-7
V gene: TRBV2
D gene: .
clone size: few
CDR3 DNA: TGTGCCAGCAGTTGGGGGATCTTGGGGGAGCAGTACTTC
CDR3 protein: CASSWGILGEQYF

J gene: TRBJ2-3
V gene: TRBV24-1
D gene: TRBD1
clone size: many
CDR3 DNA: TGTGCCACCAGTGATCCAATCCCCTGGACAGGGTCGACAGATACGCAGTATTTT
CDR3 protein: CATSDPIPWTGSTDTQYF

J gene: TRBJ2-3
V gene: TRBV7-9
D gene: .
clone size: many
CDR3 DNA: TGTGCCAGCAGGGACCTAGGAGATACGCAGTATTTT
CDR3 protein: CASRDLGDTQYF

J gene: TRBJ2-2
V gene: TRBV28
D gene: .
clone size: .
CDR3 DNA: TGTGCCAGCAGCATCATGGGGGGTGGCACCGGGGAGCTGTTTTTT
CDR3 protein: CASSIMGGGTGELFF

J gene: TRBJ2-7
V gene: TRBV12-3/TRBV12-4
D gene: .
clone size: few
CDR3 DNA: TGTGCCAGCAGTGAGACTGGATTCGAGCAGTACTTC
CDR3 protein: CASSETGFEQYF

J gene: TRBJ2-7
V gene: TRBV5-5
D gene: .
clone size: many
CDR3 DNA: TGTGCCAGCAGCTTGTCCTGGGGGGCAGCCGAGCAGTACTTC
CDR3 protein: CASSLSWGAAEQYF

J gene: TRBJ1-5
V gene: TRBV11-2
D gene: .
clone size: few
CDR3 DNA: TGTGCCAGCAGCTTAGACAGGTATCAGCCCCAGCATTTT
CDR3 protein: CASSLDRYQPQHF

J gene: TRBJ2-7
V gene: TRBV20-1
D gene: TRBD1
clone size: many
CDR3 DNA: TGCAGTGCTAGAGACCGATCCAGGGGGAGCTCCTACGAGCAGTACTTC
CDR3 protein: CSARDRSRGSSYEQYF

J gene: TRBJ2-5
V gene: TRBV11-2
D gene: .
clone size: .
CDR3 DNA: TGTGCCAGCAGTCGGTCGAACCCGTGGGAGACCCAGTACTTC
CDR3 protein: CASSRSNPWETQYF

J gene: TRBJ2-3
V gene: TRBV13
D gene: TRBD1
clone size: many
CDR3 DNA: TGTGCCAGCAGCGCCGTCGCCGGGACAGGGGGTACAGATACGCAGTATTTT
CDR3 protein: CASSAVAGTGGTDTQYF

J gene: TRBJ2-4
V gene: TRBV19
D gene: .
clone size: few
CDR3 DNA: TGTGCCAGTAAACTGCCGGGAGCCAAAAACATTCAGTACTTC
CDR3 protein: CASKLPGAKNIQYF

J gene: TRBJ2-1
V gene: TRBV5-5
D gene: TRBD2
clone size: .
CDR3 DNA: TGTGCCAGCAGCTTGGTTGCGGGGGGGATCAATGAGCAGTTCTTC
CDR3 protein: CASSLVAGGINEQFF

J gene: TRBJ2-5
V gene: TRBV7-3
D gene: .
clone size: .
CDR3 DNA: TGTGCCAGCAGCTTAGGCGGGGGCGGGGGAGAGACCCAGTACTTC
CDR3 protein: CASSLGGGGGETQYF

J gene: TRBJ2-5
V gene: TRBV7-7
D gene: .
clone size: .
CDR3 DNA: TGTGCTAGCAGCTCCGAGAGGACAGAAGAGACCCAGTACTTC
CDR3 protein: CASSSERTEETQYF

J gene: TRBJ1-2
V gene: TRBV7-9
D gene: TRBD1
clone size: few
CDR3 DNA: TGTGCCAGCAGCCCCCCATGGGACAGCAACTATGGCTACACCTTC
CDR3 protein: CASSPPWDSNYGYTF

J gene: TRBJ2-2
V gene: TRBV6-5
D gene: TRBD1
clone size: few
CDR3 DNA: TGTGCCAGCGCCCCCGGGACAGGGAACACCGGGGAGCTGTTTTTT
CDR3 protein: CASAPGTGNTGELFF

J gene: TRBJ2-7
V gene: TRBV7-6
D gene: TRBD2
clone size: .
CDR3 DNA: TGTGCCAGCAGCTGGGATAGCGGGAGTTCCTACGAGCAGTACTTC
CDR3 protein: CASSWDSGSSYEQYF

J gene: TRBJ2-7
V gene: TRBV21-1
D gene: .
clone size: .
CDR3 DNA: TGTGCCAGCAGCGTCGGGGGTTCTACTGATAGTACCGAGCAGTACTTC
CDR3 protein: CASSVGGSTDSTEQYF

J gene: TRBJ2-2
V gene: TRBV4-1
D gene: .
clone size: few
CDR3 DNA: TGCGCCAGCAGCCAAGGCGAAGGGACCGGGGAGCTGTTTTTT
CDR3 protein: CASSQGEGTGELFF

J gene: TRBJ2-3
V gene: TRBV9
D gene: TRBD2
clone size: once
CDR3 DNA: TGTGCCAGCAGCGTAACGCTAGCGGGAAACACAGATACGCAGTATTTT
CDR3 protein: CASSVTLAGNTDTQYF

J gene: TRBJ2-7
V gene: TRBV4-1
D gene: .
clone size: few
CDR3 DNA: TGCGCCAGCAGCCAAGATGACAGTTACGAGCAGTACTTC
CDR3 protein: CASSQDDSYEQYF

J gene: TRBJ1-1
V gene: TRBV10-3
D gene: .
clone size: many
CDR3 DNA: TGTGCCATCAGTGACCCATTTAACACTGAAGCTTTCTTT
CDR3 protein: CAISDPFNTEAFF

J gene: TRBJ1-1
V gene: TRBV9
D gene: .
clone size: few
CDR3 DNA: TGTGCCAGCAGCTCGCCGACGGACCTCCCGAGGACCACTGAAGCTTTCTTT
CDR3 protein: CASSSPTDLPRTTEAFF